The 18 T cell receptor beta chains below were found in one sample sequenced in a study of shared clonotypes between healthy human individuals (dated by TCRdb to about 2020). The protocol used for the library was the immunoSEQ multiplex PCR assay. This immuneACCESS table, as held by TCRdb, lists in-frame sequences with V and J called but not all clones. Of the missing ones, under half trace to an unresolved V gene in checked studies; the others have no known cause. A total of roughly 660,000 clones appear in this sample, about nine tenths of them only once. Around a third of the sample is in the top ten clones. The sequenced material came from memory CD8+ T cells from PBMCs. In light of the paper, this sample's cell subset or site label describes: CD45RO+ cells pooled with CCR7-negative TemRA cells. Receptor source: a man aged 18 to 30 in good health. Some clones in this sample may be carry-over from other donors' samples.

The chain carries TRBV6-6 and TRBJ1-4; tentatively, D is TRBD1 (6 bases). Germline CDR1 reads MNHNY; CDR2 reads SVGAGI (reference sequence). The CDR3 has 16 amino acids. With 7 bases removed from V and 7 bases from J, the gap between germline ends came to 22 bases. DNA for the CDR3: TGTGCCAGCAATTGGGGAACCGGGACACCTATTGAAAAACTGTTTTTT. Amino acids: CASNWGTGTPIEKLFF.

This sequence joins TRBV5-4 and TRBJ2-7; D gene uncertain. Germline V gene sequence: CDR1 SGHNT, CDR2 YYREEE (reference sequence). V shed 0 bases and J shed 7 bases, with 11 bases lying between them. There are 13 residues in the CDR3. The CDR3 DNA reads TGTGCCAGCAGCTTGGGACCTCTGGGGGAGCAGTACTTC. It specifies CASSLGPLGEQYF.

The chain recombines TRBV6-1 with TRBJ2-1; 9 bases line up with TRBD2. With V trimmed by 5 bases and J by 0 bases, 2 bases remained unmatched. This CDR3 spans 15 amino acids. Germline CDR1 is MNHNS and CDR2 is SASEGT. The CDR3: CASSSGRSSYNEQFF. The CDR3 nucleotides read TGTGCCAGCAGTAGCGGGAGGAGCTCCTACAATGAGCAGTTCTTC.

This clone was counted once. The chain links TRBV6-5 to TRBJ1-1; no definite D call. Deletions cut 2 bases from V and 2 bases from J, with 9 bases between. The CDR3 contains 14 residues. Germline assignment: CDR1 MNHEY and CDR2 SVGAGI. CDR3 region: CASSYLRGNTEAFF. The CDR3 DNA reads as TGTGCCAGCAGTTACCTACGCGGCAACACTGAAGCTTTCTTT.

The V call is TRBV14, the J call TRBJ2-3; possibly TRBD2 for D (5 bases). This CDR3 contains 16 residues. V lost 1 base and J lost 4, with 15 bases in between. CDR1 and CDR2 from the germline V gene are SGHDN and FVKESK. The DNA for the CDR3 is TGTGCCAGCAGCCAAGTTGAGAGGGAGAAGGCAGATACGCAGTATTTT. Encoded protein: CASSQVEREKADTQYF.

This chain uses TRBV9 with TRBJ1-1; D is unclear. Germline values: CDR1 SGDLS, CDR2 YYNGEE. The CDR3 is 15 residues long. V was pared by 0 bases and J by 0 bases, with 9 bases between. The CDR3 coding sequence is TGTGCCAGCAGCGTAGATGGCAATTTGAACACTGAAGCTTTCTTT. Its translation: CASSVDGNLNTEAFF. Drawing the rest from reference TRBV9 and TRBJ1-1, the complete variable domain is DSGVTQTPKHLITATGQRVTLRCSPRSGDLSVYWYQQSLDQGLQFLIQYYNGEERAKGNILERFSAQQFPDLHSELNLSSLELGDSALYFCASSVDGNLNTEAFFGQGTRLTVV.

The J gene is TRBJ1-2, the V gene TRBV19; the match to TRBD1 covers 7 bases. The CDR3 length is 14 residues. CDR1 is LNHDA and CDR2 is SQIVND in the germline V gene (reference sequence). The ends lost 7 bases at V and 8 bases at J; junction bases unmatched: 13. This chain's CDR3 is CASTNRAQGEGYTF. CDR3 coding DNA: TGTGCCAGTACAAATAGGGCCCAGGGGGAAGGCTACACCTTC.

The rearrangement links TRBV7-8 to TRBJ2-7; 13 bases agree with TRBD2. Trimming at V came to 5 bases and at J to 6 bases, leaving 7 bases not matched to a gene. This CDR3 comprises 15 residues. The germline V gene encodes CDR1 SGHVS and CDR2 FQNEAQ. The CDR3 DNA reads TGTGCCAGCAGCCGCCGGACTAGCGGGAGCGTCGAGCAGTACTTC. This translates into CASSRRTSGSVEQYF.

The V gene is TRBV25-1, the J gene TRBJ2-7, with D unresolved. CDR1 is MGHDK, CDR2 SYGVNS, per germline. Trimming removed 1 base from V and 3 bases from J, with 22 bases in between. The CDR3 extends over 18 amino acids. The CDR3 bases are TGTGCCAGCAGTGAATTTGTGGGTCCCCGAATAGAGGACTACGAGCAGTACTTC. Translated: CASSEFVGPRIEDYEQYF.

The chain has TRBV9 and TRBJ2-1, with D uncertain. The CDR3 length is 16 residues. CDR1 SGDLS and CDR2 YYNGEE come from the germline V gene. Trimming pared 4 bases from V and 2 bases from J, leaving 16 bases between. CDR3 in DNA: TGTGCCAGCAGCCCTGTAGGGCTCAACGCCTACAATGAGCAGTTCTTC. Translating gives CASSPVGLNAYNEQFF.

V and J are TRBV6-1 and TRBJ2-3; 8 nucleotides match TRBD1. The CDR3 is 13 residues long. The germline V gene has CDR1 MNHNS and CDR2 SASEGT. After removal of 9 bases from V and 3 bases from J, the junction contained 5 bases not matched to a gene. The CDR3, as DNA: TGTGCCAGTCAGGGGGCCGAGACAGATACGCAGTATTTT. It specifies CASQGAETDTQYF.

The J gene is TRBJ1-1, the V gene TRBV6-5; D unresolved. CDR1 is MNHEY, CDR2 SVGAGI, per germline. Trimming pared 6 bases from V and 4 bases from J, leaving 9 bases between. The CDR3 runs 12 residues. The CDR3 sequence: CASSHISTEAFF. The CDR3, as DNA: TGTGCCAGCAGCCACATATCCACTGAAGCTTTCTTT.

The V and J genes are TRBV15 and TRBJ1-1; D is unclear. CDR1 and CDR2 (germline): LNHNV, YYDKDF (reference sequence). The V and J ends lost 0 bases and 6 bases respectively, with 17 bases between them. The CDR3 loop spans 16 amino acids. This CDR3 is CATSREQGGMDPEAFF. The CDR3 DNA reads as TGTGCCACCAGCAGAGAACAAGGAGGGATGGACCCTGAAGCTTTCTTT.

The CDR3 bases are TGTGCCAGCAGTTTTGATCGGGGGACCATGAATCAGCCCCAGCATTTT. This encodes CASSFDRGTMNQPQHF. The chain combines TRBV28 with TRBJ1-5; D possibly corresponds to TRBD1 (5 bases). V was trimmed by 3 bases and J by 4 bases, leaving 16 bases between them. The CDR3 runs 16 residues. Germline V gives CDR1 MDHEN, CDR2 SYDVKM.

This chain links TRBV7-2 with TRBJ1-2, with TRBD1 matching over 8 bases. This CDR3 contains 16 residues. Trimming cost V 2 bases and J 6 bases; bases outside gene matches: 11. Germline V gene lookup returns CDR1 SGHTA and CDR2 FQGNSA. The DNA for the CDR3 is TGTGCCAGCAGCTTATATGGGACAGGCACGTCGGATGGCTACACCTTC. It encodes CASSLYGTGTSDGYTF.

This chain links TRBV28 with TRBJ2-1, with D unclear. CDR3 size: 14 residues. Per germline, CDR1 MDHEN and CDR2 SYDVKM. V was shortened by 5 bases and J by 7 bases, with 15 bases between the two germline ends. This chain's CDR3 is CASSPGPWRNEQFF. The CDR3 DNA is TGTGCCAGCAGTCCAGGACCCTGGCGGAATGAGCAGTTCTTC.

This chain joins TRBV4-1 and TRBJ2-1; D gene unclear. CDR1 and CDR2 from the germline V gene are MGHRA and YSYEKL. CDR3 length equals 15 residues. V was clipped by 0 bases and J by 1 base, with 7 bases between them. The CDR3 loop is CASSQDPESYNEQFF. The CDR3 nucleotides read TGCGCCAGCAGCCAAGACCCGGAATCCTACAATGAGCAGTTCTTC.

V usage is TRBV7-9 and J usage is TRBJ2-7; 11 nucleotides align to TRBD2. The CDR3 is 18 amino acids. Per the germline V gene, CDR1 is SEHNR and CDR2 is FQNEAQ (reference sequence). With V trimmed by 5 bases and J by 2 bases, 14 bases remained unmatched. DNA of the CDR3: TGTGCCAGCAGCACAAAGGACGGGGGACTAGCGGATACCTACGAGCAGTACTTC. This translates into CASSTKDGGLADTYEQYF. Filled out from reference TRBV7-9 and TRBJ2-7, the complete variable domain reads DTGVSQNPRHKITKRGQNVTFRCDPISEHNRLYWYRQTLGQGPEFLTYFQNEAQLEKSRLLSDRFSAERPKGSFSTLEIQRTEQGDSAMYLCASSTKDGGLADTYEQYFGPGTRLTVT.